These 25 T cell receptor beta chains originate from one sample sequenced in a study of shared clonotypes between healthy human individuals. Data came from immunoSEQ multiplex PCR; TCRdb stores just in-frame clones and leaves some out. The table has about 1.9 million clones, over 85% seen once. Naive CD8 populations comprised CD45RO-negative cells positively selected for CCR7, excluding terminally differentiated effector memory CD45RA+ cells. Sequenced sample: naive CD8+ T cells from PBMCs. All receptors derive from a man in his late teens or twenties in good health. Some clones in this sample may be carry-over from other donors' samples.

The genes are TRBV30 and TRBJ1-2, with D tentatively TRBD1 (5 bases). Germline V gives CDR1 GTSNPN, CDR2 SVGIG (reference sequence). This CDR3 contains 14 residues. V was shortened by 0 bases and J by 8 bases, with 16 bases between the two germline ends. The DNA for the CDR3 is TGTGCCTGGAGTGTAGGTTTAGGGCGGGACGGCTACACCTTC. It is translated as CAWSVGLGRDGYTF.

As for this clone: The same CDR3 is also encoded by other DNA sequences in this sample. The chain couples TRBV7-9 to TRBJ1-5; no clear D. This CDR3 is 13 amino acids long. The V end was cut by 3 bases, the J end by 1 base, with 4 bases between. Germline values: CDR1 SEHNR, CDR2 FQNEAQ (reference sequence). This CDR3 reads CASSFGSNQPQHF. CDR3 nucleotide sequence: TGTGCCAGCAGCTTTGGAAGCAATCAGCCCCAGCATTTT.

The rearrangement uses TRBV25-1 and TRBJ2-7, with a tentative D call TRBD2 (5 bases). Germline V gene lookup returns CDR1 MGHDK and CDR2 SYGVNS. This CDR3 spans 13 amino acids. Trimming took off 0 bases at V and 6 bases at J, with 9 bases between the two ends. CDR3 sequence reads: CASSEYSGVEQYF. In DNA, the CDR3 is TGTGCCAGCAGTGAATATTCCGGGGTCGAGCAGTACTTC.

The V call is TRBV9, the J call TRBJ1-2; 7 positions agree with TRBD1. The CDR3 is 16 amino acids. V shed 0 bases and J 1 base; nucleotides not matched to a gene: 6. The germline gives CDR1 SGDLS, CDR2 YYNGEE. The CDR3 is CASSVAFTGVNYGYTF. The CDR3 DNA reads TGTGCCAGCAGCGTAGCTTTCACAGGGGTTAACTATGGCTACACCTTC.

The chain joins TRBV11-2 to TRBJ1-2; D might be TRBD1 (5 bases). Per germline, CDR1 SGHAT and CDR2 FQNNGV. The V and J ends lost 1 base and 1 base respectively, with 19 bases between them. The CDR3 has 18 residues. CDR3 amino acids: CASSLGAASRRGNYGYTF. The DNA for the CDR3 is TGTGCCAGCAGCTTAGGTGCCGCATCCAGGAGGGGTAACTATGGCTACACCTTC.

DNA for the CDR3: TGTGCCAGCAGCCAGGGGATACTTAACTATGGCTACACCTTC. It specifies CASSQGILNYGYTF. The chain links TRBV14 to TRBJ1-2; D gene uncertain. Germline CDR1 reads SGHDN; CDR2 reads FVKESK. Trimming removed 3 bases from V and 1 base from J, with 9 bases in between. The CDR3 contains 14 residues.

V is TRBV2 and J is TRBJ2-1; D possibly uses TRBD1 or TRBD2 (5 bases each). Trimming left V 7 bases short and J 6 bases short, with 19 bases between. The CDR3 has 15 amino acids. Germline V gene data show CDR1 as SNHLY and CDR2 as FYNNEI. The CDR3 spells CASTLRGMGINEQFF. The DNA of the CDR3 is TGTGCCAGCACCCTACGGGGCATGGGGATCAATGAGCAGTTCTTC.

The rearrangement joins TRBV14 to TRBJ1-1; D remains unclear. Trimming took 4 bases from V and 0 from J, leaving 15 bases between them. Germline V CDR1 and CDR2: SGHDN, FVKESK. CDR3 length equals 16 residues. Here the CDR3 reads CASSPVRTTMNTEAFF. As DNA, the CDR3 is TGTGCCAGCAGCCCGGTCCGGACGACCATGAACACTGAAGCTTTCTTT.

This chain connects TRBV29-1 to TRBJ2-1; TRBD2 agrees at 7 bases. This CDR3 region has 15 residues. Trimming took 4 bases from V and 9 from J; bases not matched to a gene: 15. Germline V gene data show CDR1 as SQVTM and CDR2 as ANQGSEA. CDR3 residues: CSVGVRGRESVEQFF. In DNA form, the CDR3 reads TGCAGCGTTGGGGTTCGGGGGAGGGAGTCAGTTGAGCAGTTCTTC.

The chain carries TRBV11-2 and TRBJ2-7, with 11 bases fitting TRBD2. After removal of 1 base from V and 6 bases from J, the junction contained 8 bases not matched to a gene. This CDR3 contains 16 residues. The germline gives CDR1 SGHAT, CDR2 FQNNGV. The CDR3 coding sequence is TGTGCCAGCAGCTTAGTCGGTGGACTAGCGGGCCGCGAGCAGTACTTC. Its protein is CASSLVGGLAGREQYF.

V gene TRBV28 combines with J gene TRBJ2-1; 9 nucleotides match TRBD2. From germline, CDR1 is MDHEN and CDR2 SYDVKM. The CDR3 consists of 16 residues. Germline trimming cut 4 bases from V and 6 bases from J; bases unmatched to any gene: 10. CDR3 nucleotide sequence: TGTGCCAGCAGTTCTACCGGGACTAGCCTCAGCAATGAGCAGTTCTTC. It is translated as CASSSTGTSLSNEQFF.

This chain joins TRBV7-6 and TRBJ2-1, with 12 positions matching TRBD2. The V gene's germline CDR1 is SGHVS and CDR2 FNYEAQ. This CDR3 is 15 amino acids long. V gave up 5 bases and J gave up 4 bases; unmatched junction bases: 3. CDR3 DNA: TGTGCCAGCAGCCAGACTAGCGGGAGTTACAATGAGCAGTTCTTC. This gives the protein CASSQTSGSYNEQFF.

V usage is TRBV6-1 and J usage is TRBJ2-1, with D unresolved. The CDR3 totals 17 residues. The V gene's germline CDR1 is MNHNS and CDR2 SASEGT. The germline V and J ends were trimmed by 0 bases and 2 bases, with 14 bases remaining between them. The CDR3 coding sequence is TGTGCCAGCAGTGAAGCAGGCAGCCAAAACCCCTACAATGAGCAGTTCTTC. Its translation: CASSEAGSQNPYNEQFF.

The chain carries TRBV30 and TRBJ1-6; D not certain. The CDR3 spans 14 residues. CDR1 is GTSNPN and CDR2 is SVGIG in the germline V gene (reference sequence). The V and J ends lost 0 bases and 0 bases respectively, with 3 bases between them. The CDR3 bases are TGTGCCTGGAGTGTCCTCTCCTATAATTCACCCCTCCACTTT. It encodes CAWSVLSYNSPLHF. Variable domain in full (rest from reference TRBV30 and TRBJ1-6): SQTIHQWPATLVQPVGSPLSLECTVEGTSNPNLYWYRQAAGRGLQLLFYSVGIGQISSEVPQNLSASRPQDRQFILSSKKLLLSDSGFYLCAWSVLSYNSPLHFGNGTRLTVT.

J is TRBJ1-5 and V is TRBV19; no clear D. This CDR3 has 13 amino acids. V was clipped by 3 bases and J by 2 bases, with 5 bases between them. The germline CDR1 and CDR2 sequences are LNHDA and SQIVND (reference sequence). For the CDR3, the DNA is TGTGCCAGTAGTATGGTTGGCAATCAGCCCCAGCATTTT. Translating gives CASSMVGNQPQHF.

The chain combines TRBV29-1 with TRBJ2-7; D unclear. V was trimmed by 7 bases and J by 2 bases, leaving 6 bases between them. This CDR3 region has 10 residues. In germline, CDR1 is SQVTM, CDR2 ANQGSEA. For the CDR3, the DNA is TGCAGCGCCCTAACCTACGAGCAGTACTTC. It codes for CSALTYEQYF.

J is TRBJ2-7 and V is TRBV30; possible D gene TRBD1, 5 bases. CDR3 length equals 15 residues. V lost 0 bases and J 2 bases, leaving 14 bases between the germline ends. The V gene's germline CDR1 is GTSNPN and CDR2 SVGIG (reference sequence). CDR3 sequence (DNA): TGTGCCTGGAGTGTACGGTTGGGGCTAGCCTACGAGCAGTACTTC. This codes for CAWSVRLGLAYEQYF.

The chain recombines TRBV6-1 with TRBJ1-1; no definite D call. The CDR3 spans 11 residues. CDR1 and CDR2 (germline): MNHNS, SASEGT. V shed 5 bases and J shed 8 bases, with 9 bases lying between them. The chain's CDR3 is CASSYSSEAFF. The CDR3 DNA follows: TGTGCCAGCAGTTATTCATCGGAAGCTTTCTTT.

The gene calls are TRBV30 and TRBJ2-5; 10 nucleotides match TRBD2. Per germline, CDR1 GTSNPN and CDR2 SVGIG (reference sequence). This CDR3 spans 15 amino acids. Trimming took 2 bases from V and 5 from J; bases not matched to a gene: 8. The CDR3 DNA sequence: TGTGCCTGGAGTCCCAGCGGGAGGGCCTGGGAGACCCAGTACTTC. This codes for CAWSPSGRAWETQYF.

The rearrangement uses TRBV18 and TRBJ2-3, with TRBD1 identical over 7 bases. In germline, CDR1 is KGHSH, CDR2 LQKENI. The CDR3 length is 14 residues. The junction had 3 bases not matched to a gene; V was cut back by 3 bases and J by 3 bases. In DNA form, the CDR3 reads TGTGCCAGCTCACCGCAGGGGGAGACAGATACGCAGTATTTT. It codes for CASSPQGETDTQYF.

The V call is TRBV27, the J call TRBJ2-7, with TRBD1 matching 7 bases. The length of the CDR3 is 13 residues. CDR1 and CDR2 from the germline V gene are MNHEY and SMNVEV (reference sequence). With V trimmed by 7 bases and J by 5 bases, 8 bases remained unmatched. CDR3 DNA: TGTGCCAGCACTAAGACAGGGTTCCACGAGCAGTACTTC. Amino acid sequence: CASTKTGFHEQYF.

The chain recombines TRBV19 with TRBJ1-1; D unclear. This CDR3 region has 15 residues. V gave up 10 bases and J gave up 6 bases, with 24 bases separating them. Germline CDR1 and CDR2: LNHDA and SQIVND (reference sequence). DNA for the CDR3: TGTGCCACCTCCCCCCGGAGACATAAAACGCCTGAAGCTTTCTTT. Translation: CATSPRRHKTPEAFF.

As concerns this clone: Other DNA sequences in the same sample also yield this CDR3. V and J are TRBV9 and TRBJ2-3; TRBD2 matches at 12 bases. In germline, CDR1 is SGDLS, CDR2 YYNGEE. The CDR3 loop spans 16 amino acids. The V gene end was trimmed by 4 bases and the J gene end by 2 bases; junction bases not matched to a gene: 5. CDR3 in DNA: TGTGCCAGCAGCCCAGGACTAGCGGGATACACAGATACGCAGTATTTT. Protein sequence: CASSPGLAGYTDTQYF.

The chain carries TRBV4-3 and TRBJ2-2, with D perhaps matching TRBD1 or TRBD2 (5 bases each). Trimming left V 2 bases short and J 5 bases short, with 18 bases between. CDR1 is LGHNA, CDR2 YSLEER, per germline. This CDR3 has 17 amino acids. CDR3 amino acids: CASSQSAGRAITGELFF. CDR3 DNA: TGCGCCAGCAGCCAAAGTGCGGGCAGGGCTATTACCGGGGAGCTGTTTTTT.

The chain couples TRBV5-5 to TRBJ1-1, with D unresolved. Germline values: CDR1 SGHKS, CDR2 YYEKEE (reference sequence). V lost 5 bases, J lost 7 bases, and 6 bases lay in between. This CDR3 has 10 residues. CDR3 DNA: TGTGCCAGCAGGGGGTTTGAAGCTTTCTTT. It encodes CASRGFEAFF.